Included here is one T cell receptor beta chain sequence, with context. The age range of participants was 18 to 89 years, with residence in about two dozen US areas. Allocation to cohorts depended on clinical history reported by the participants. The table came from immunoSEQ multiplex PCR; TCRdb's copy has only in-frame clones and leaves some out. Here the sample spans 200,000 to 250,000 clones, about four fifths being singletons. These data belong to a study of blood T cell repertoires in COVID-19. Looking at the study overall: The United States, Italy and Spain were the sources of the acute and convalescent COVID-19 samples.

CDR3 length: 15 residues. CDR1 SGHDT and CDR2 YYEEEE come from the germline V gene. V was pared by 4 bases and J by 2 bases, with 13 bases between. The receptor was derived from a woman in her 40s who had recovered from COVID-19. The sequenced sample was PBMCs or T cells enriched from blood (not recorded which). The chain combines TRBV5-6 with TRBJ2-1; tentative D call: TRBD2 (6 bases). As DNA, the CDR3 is TGTGCCAGCAGCAGTAGGGGACTTCCCTACAATGAGCAGTTCTTC. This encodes CASSSRGLPYNEQFF.